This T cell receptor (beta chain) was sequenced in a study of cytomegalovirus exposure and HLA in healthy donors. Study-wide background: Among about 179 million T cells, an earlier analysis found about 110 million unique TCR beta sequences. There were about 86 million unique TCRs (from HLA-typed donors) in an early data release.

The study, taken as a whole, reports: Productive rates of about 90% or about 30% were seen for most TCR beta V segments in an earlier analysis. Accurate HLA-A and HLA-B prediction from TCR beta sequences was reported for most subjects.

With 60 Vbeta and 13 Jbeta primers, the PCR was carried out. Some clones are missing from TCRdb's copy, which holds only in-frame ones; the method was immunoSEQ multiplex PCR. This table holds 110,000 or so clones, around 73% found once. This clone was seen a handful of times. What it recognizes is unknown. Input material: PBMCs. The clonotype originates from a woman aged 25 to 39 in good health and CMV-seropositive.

For the CDR3, the DNA is TGTGCCAGCAGCTCACTAGGGCAGGGAGGGGATGAAAAACTGTTTTTT. It is translated as CASSSLGQGGDEKLFF. The chain employs TRBV7-9 and TRBJ1-4; possibly TRBD1 for D (5 bases). The V gene's germline CDR1 is SEHNR and CDR2 FQNEAQ (reference sequence). Trimming cost V 4 bases and J 6 bases, with 18 bases left between them. The CDR3 totals 16 residues.